This TCR beta chain derives from a study of blood T cell repertoires in COVID-19. Study overall: In each case, the material was cDNA or gDNA derived from T cells, B-cell-depleted T cells, or PBMCs.

Source study methods: Reference gene primers were amplified, and this amplification served to estimate nucleated cell counts. Profiled with immunoSEQ multiplex PCR; TCRdb holds only in-frame clones, not every one. V and J calls and clone size are copied from that table; D and trimming were computed from the DNA. This table holds about 270,000 clones, approximately 89% found once. This CDR3 region has 15 residues. Germline assignment: CDR1 SGHRS and CDR2 YFSETQ. The V gene lost 4 bases and the J gene lost 3 bases, with 13 bases spanning the gap. This receptor was obtained from a man aged 40-50 years who had recovered from COVID-19. The genes are TRBV5-1 and TRBJ2-2; D may be TRBD2 (6 bases). The sample consisted of peripheral blood. The CDR3 loop is CASSARTGDTGELFF. The CDR3 DNA follows: TGCGCCAGCAGCGCCAGGACGGGGGACACCGGGGAGCTGTTTTTT.